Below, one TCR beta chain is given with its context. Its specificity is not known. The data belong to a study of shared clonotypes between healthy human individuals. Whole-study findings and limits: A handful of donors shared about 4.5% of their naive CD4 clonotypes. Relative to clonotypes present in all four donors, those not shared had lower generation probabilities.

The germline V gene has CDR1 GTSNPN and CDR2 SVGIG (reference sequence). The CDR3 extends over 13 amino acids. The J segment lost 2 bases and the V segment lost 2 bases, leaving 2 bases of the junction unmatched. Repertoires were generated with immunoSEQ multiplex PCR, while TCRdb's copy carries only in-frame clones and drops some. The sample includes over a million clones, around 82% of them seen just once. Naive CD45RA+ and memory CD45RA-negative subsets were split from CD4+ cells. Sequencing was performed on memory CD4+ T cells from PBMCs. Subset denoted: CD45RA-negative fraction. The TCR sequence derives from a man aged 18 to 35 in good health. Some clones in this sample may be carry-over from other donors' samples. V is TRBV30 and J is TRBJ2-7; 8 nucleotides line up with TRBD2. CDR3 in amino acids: CAWSSGGTYEQYF. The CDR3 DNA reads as TGTGCCTGGAGTTCGGGGGGGACCTACGAGCAGTACTTC. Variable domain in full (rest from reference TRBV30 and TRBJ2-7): SQTIHQWPATLVQPVGSPLSLECTVEGTSNPNLYWYRQAAGRGLQLLFYSVGIGQISSEVPQNLSASRPQDRQFILSSKKLLLSDSGFYLCAWSSGGTYEQYFGPGTRLTVT.